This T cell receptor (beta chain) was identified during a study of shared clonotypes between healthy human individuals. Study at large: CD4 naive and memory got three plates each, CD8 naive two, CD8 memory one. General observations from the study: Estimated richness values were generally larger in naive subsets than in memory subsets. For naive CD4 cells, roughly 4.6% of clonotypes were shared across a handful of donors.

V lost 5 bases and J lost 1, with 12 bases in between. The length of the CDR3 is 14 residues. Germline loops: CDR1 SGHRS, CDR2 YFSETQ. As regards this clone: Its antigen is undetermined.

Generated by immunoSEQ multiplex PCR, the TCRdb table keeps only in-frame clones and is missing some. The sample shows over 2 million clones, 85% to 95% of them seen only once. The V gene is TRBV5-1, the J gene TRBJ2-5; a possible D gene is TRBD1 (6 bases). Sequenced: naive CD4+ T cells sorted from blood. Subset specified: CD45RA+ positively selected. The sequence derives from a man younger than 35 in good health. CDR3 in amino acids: CASRVGTTQETQYF. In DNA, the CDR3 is TGCGCCAGCAGGGTCGGGACAACCCAAGAGACCCAGTACTTC.